These 14 T cell receptor beta chains share one sample of origin, sequenced in a study of T cells in localized non-small cell lung cancer. Profiling relied on immunoSEQ multiplex PCR, and the TCRdb table lists in-frame clones only, not all of them. The data contain about 21,000 clones, roughly 83% of them seen just once; the ten biggest clones take up 2% to 2.5%. Source: peripheral blood, taken before any cancer treatment. The receptor source for this set is a man aged 35-75 years with stage I lung adenocarcinoma.

CDR3 region: CASTTGGAGVETQYF. CDR3 DNA: TGTGCCAGCACCACCGGGGGGGCGGGAGTTGAGACCCAGTACTTC. This sequence joins TRBV28 and TRBJ2-5, with 8 bases aligning to TRBD2. This CDR3 region has 15 residues. Unmatched junction bases numbered 12, after V lost 7 bases and J lost 5 bases. Per the germline V gene, CDR1 is MDHEN and CDR2 is SYDVKM.

The table lists this clone with a count of one. The CDR3 DNA is TGCGCCAGCAGCTTGGAACCGGTCTACTATGGCTACACCTTC. This gives the protein CASSLEPVYYGYTF. V and J are TRBV5-1 and TRBJ1-2; no clear D. The CDR3 runs 14 residues. The V gene's germline CDR1 is SGHRS and CDR2 YFSETQ. V lost 0 bases, J lost 3 bases, and 9 bases lay in between. The full variable domain, with the rest looked up from reference TRBV5-1 and TRBJ1-2, is KAGVTQTPRYLIKTRGQQVTLSCSPISGHRSVSWYQQTPGQGLQFLFEYFSETQRNKGNFPGRFSGRQFSNSRSEMNVSTLELGDSALYLCASSLEPVYYGYTFGSGTRLTVV.

The CDR3 sequence is CASSLNSLSKETQYF. The CDR3 DNA reads as TGTGCCAGCAGCTTAAATAGCCTCTCGAAAGAGACCCAGTACTTC. The chain employs TRBV7-3 and TRBJ2-5; unclear D gene. The CDR3 has 15 residues. The V gene's germline CDR1 is SGHTA and CDR2 FQGTGA. Between the trimmed V and J ends, which lost 1 base and 3 bases, there was a span of 12 bases.

This chain links TRBV7-3 with TRBJ2-5, with 9 bases that match TRBD2. V gave up 3 bases and J gave up 3 bases; unmatched junction bases: 5. This CDR3 contains 15 residues. CDR1 SGHTA and CDR2 FQGTGA come from the germline V gene. CDR3 nucleotides: TGTGCCAGCAGCTTCTTGCGGGGGGGCAAAGAGACCCAGTACTTC. It is translated as CASSFLRGGKETQYF.

Turning to this clone: Germline is not matched at one junction end, which may reflect a read error. The same CDR3 also results from other DNA sequences found in this sample. Here the CDR3 DNA reads TGTGCCAGTAGCAAAGGGACAGGGGGCCCGTGGAGCGTCCTAACTTTC. Amino acid sequence: CASSKGTGGPWSVLTF. The rearrangement links TRBV19 to TRBJ2-6; TRBD1 matches at 12 bases. Germline V CDR1 and CDR2: LNHDA, SQIVND (reference sequence). CDR3 length: 16 residues. Full variable domain (remainder filled in from reference TRBV19 and TRBJ2-6): DGGITQSPKYLFRKEGQNVTLSCEQNLNHDAMYWYRQDPGQGLRLIYYSQIVNDFQKGDIAEGYSVSREKKESFPLTVTSAQKNPTAFYLCASSKGTGGPWSVLTFGAGSRLTVL.

This chain joins TRBV5-1 and TRBJ2-5; a possible D gene is TRBD1 (5 bases). V lost 0 bases and J lost 3, with 18 bases in between. Per the germline V gene, CDR1 is SGHRS and CDR2 is YFSETQ. The CDR3 contains 17 residues. In DNA form, the CDR3 reads TGCGCCAGCAGCTTGGCGGGCAGGGTAGGTCGGGAAGAGACCCAGTACTTC. Its protein product is CASSLAGRVGREETQYF.

This clone came up a few times. V gene TRBV6-1 combines with J gene TRBJ2-1, with D perhaps matching TRBD1 (5 bases). CDR3 length equals 12 residues. Germline CDR1 reads MNHNS; CDR2 reads SASEGT. The V gene lost 6 bases and the J gene lost 2 bases, with 5 bases spanning the gap. The CDR3 here is CASSRAYNEQFF. CDR3 DNA: TGTGCCAGCAGCAGGGCCTACAATGAGCAGTTCTTC.

The genes are TRBV7-3 and TRBJ1-2, with D possibly TRBD1 on 5 matching bases. This CDR3 is built from 13 residues. Germline assignment: CDR1 SGHTA and CDR2 FQGTGA. V was clipped by 6 bases and J by 2 bases, with 10 bases between them. This CDR3 reads CASSEGTNYGYTF. CDR3 nucleotides: TGTGCCAGCAGTGAAGGGACCAACTATGGCTACACCTTC.

This chain uses TRBV4-1 with TRBJ2-3; unclear D gene. The CDR3 covers 15 residues. The germline CDR1 and CDR2 sequences are MGHRA and YSYEKL. V lost 0 bases and J 2 bases, leaving 9 bases between the germline ends. CDR3: CASSQDERFTDTQYF. DNA for the CDR3: TGCGCCAGCAGCCAAGATGAACGCTTCACAGATACGCAGTATTTT.

V usage is TRBV5-5 and J usage is TRBJ2-3; no reliable D call. V was pared by 0 bases and J by 3 bases, with 8 bases between. CDR3 length equals 14 residues. Looked up from germline, CDR1 is SGHKS and CDR2 is YYEKEE (reference sequence). CDR3 protein: CASSLAPGTDTQYF. The CDR3 DNA reads as TGTGCCAGCAGCTTGGCCCCGGGTACAGATACGCAGTATTTT.

The V call is TRBV19, the J call TRBJ2-3; 9 nucleotides line up with TRBD2. V was clipped by 5 bases and J by 5 bases; unmatched bases: 8. This CDR3 contains 15 residues. Germline CDR1 LNHDA, CDR2 SQIVND (reference sequence). The CDR3 region is CASSFLSGSGDTQYF. The CDR3 DNA reads TGTGCCAGTAGTTTTCTTAGCGGGAGTGGAGATACGCAGTATTTT.

The CDR3 spells CASSYSEATYNEQFF. CDR3 coding DNA: TGTGCCAGCAGTTACTCGGAGGCCACCTACAATGAGCAGTTCTTC. The chain employs TRBV6-5 and TRBJ2-1; D may be TRBD2 (5 bases). The CDR3 sequence is 15 residues long. V lost 0 bases and J 2 bases, leaving 8 bases between the germline ends. Germline V gene data show CDR1 as MNHEY and CDR2 as SVGAGI.

The rearrangement joins TRBV7-8 to TRBJ2-1, with 12 bases fitting TRBD2. Germline lookup yields CDR1 SGHVS and CDR2 FQNEAQ. J was trimmed by 8 bases and V by 5 bases; bases with no gene match: 7. The CDR3 length is 15 residues. CDR3 DNA sequence: TGTGCCAGCAGCCAAAGGCCTAGCGGGAGGGATGAGCAGTTCTTC. Its translation: CASSQRPSGRDEQFF. Full variable domain (remainder filled in from reference TRBV7-8 and TRBJ2-1): GAGVSQSPRYKVAKRGQDVALRCDPISGHVSLFWYQQALGQGPEFLTYFQNEAQLDKSGLPSDRFFAERPEGSVSTLKIQRTQQEDSAVYLCASSQRPSGRDEQFFGPGTRLTVL.

The rearrangement links TRBV6-5 to TRBJ1-2; 9 nucleotides line up with TRBD1. The CDR3 has 14 residues. The germline gives CDR1 MNHEY, CDR2 SVGAGI. V gave up 5 bases and J gave up 6 bases; unmatched junction bases: 7. The CDR3 reads CASSAGTGPDGYTF. CDR3 sequence (DNA): TGTGCCAGCAGTGCCGGGACAGGGCCCGATGGCTACACCTTC.